This TCR beta chain is from a study of Ad26.COV2.S vaccination and SARS-CoV-2 variants. Study results and limitations: Placebo recipients showed lower spike-specific TCR breadth than vaccinees.

The table lists this clone with a few counts. Its antigen is undetermined. Treatment noted: some 19 received Ad26.COV2.S at low or high dose, single or two shots; several received placebo; per-sample allocation not given. The study sampled participants on day 63 after the first vaccine or placebo injection. TCRdb keeps only in-frame clones here, not all; method: immunoSEQ multiplex PCR. In the table there are approximately 350,000 clones, about nine tenths of which are singletons. The V end was cut by 7 bases, the J end by 5 bases, with 12 bases between. Germline V gene sequence: CDR1 SNHLY, CDR2 FYNNEI. The CDR3 has 14 amino acids.

This chain uses TRBV2 with TRBJ1-6, with TRBD1 as a possible D gene (6 bases). The TCR comes from a person aged 18 to 65 who received the Ad26.COV2.S COVID-19 vaccine or a placebo. This material consisted of peripheral blood, taken in a trial of Ad26.COV2.S vaccine versus placebo. The CDR3 region is CASTSWTDNSPLHF. The CDR3 coding sequence is TGTGCCAGCACCTCTTGGACAGATAATTCACCCCTCCACTTT.